The 6 T cell receptor beta chains below were found in one sample sequenced in a study of regulatory T cells in long-lasting Graves disease (dated by TCRdb to the early 2020s). The method behind the library was multiplex PCR. The sequencer was an Illumina HiSeq 4000. CDR3 regions were amplified by Arm-PCR with iRepertoire HTBI primers to construct TCR beta libraries. TCRdb applied fastp at Q25 and MiXCR to the public reads, then kept only in-frame beta chains. Entries that share a CDR3 protein sequence are merged under the most common genes and DNA. Recorded for this sample are more than 400,000 distinct CDR3 sequences; about 17% of them occurred a single time. Clones ranked in the top ten supply 10% to 15% of the sample. The time point label for this specimen denotes: newly diagnosed GD, antithyroid drugs for less than 3 months. For both TCR sequencing and RNA sequencing, RNA was extracted from PBMCs in TRIzol.

This same sample was also taken into another study, of T cells in Graves' hyperthyroidism and ophthalmopathy.

This sample comprised peripheral blood mononuclear cells (PBMCs), obtained at new diagnosis, from a patient treated with antithyroid drugs. The receptors come from a middle-aged man with Graves disease. Donor details come from another sample of the same person, matched by shared clones.

The chain joins TRBV5-1 to TRBJ1-2, with D possibly TRBD1 on 6 matching bases. Germline V gene lookup returns CDR1 SGHRS and CDR2 YFSETQ. The CDR3 totals 15 residues. With 4 bases removed from V and 0 bases from J, the gap between germline ends came to 13 bases. The CDR3 nucleotides read TGCGCCAGCAGCCTTGGGACAATAGCTAACTATGGCTACACCTTC. Its translation is CASSLGTIANYGYTF.

V gene TRBV18 combines with J gene TRBJ1-1, with D unresolved. CDR3 length: 14 residues. Per the germline V gene, CDR1 is KGHSH and CDR2 is LQKENI. V lost 8 bases and J lost 2, with 15 bases in between. The DNA for the CDR3 is TGTGCCAGCGGGGAGGGCTATGAAAACACTGAAGCTTTCTTT. Translation: CASGEGYENTEAFF.

This clonotype was detected only once. One junction end disagrees with the germline gene, perhaps due to a read error. The genes are TRBV5-4 and TRBJ2-1; 14 bases match TRBD2. CDR3 length equals 18 residues. CDR1 SGHNT and CDR2 YYREEE come from the germline V gene (reference sequence). This CDR3 reads CASSQATSGTSGSWEQFF. DNA of the CDR3: TGCGCCAGCAGCCAAGCAACTTCCGGGACTAGCGGGAGTTGGGAGCAGTTCTTC.

This clonotype was detected ten times or more. The CDR3 nucleotides read TGTGCCAGCAGTTCCCGCGGAGGGGGCGGGCAGTACTTC. This gives the protein CASSSRGGGGQYF. The chain employs TRBV6-2 or TRBV6-3 and TRBJ2-7; the D gene is possibly TRBD1 (7 bases). V lost 4 bases, J lost 9 bases, and 16 bases lay in between. The CDR3 is 13 residues long. CDR1 and CDR2 (germline): MNHEY, SVGEGT.

This clonotype was detected many times. DNA for the CDR3: TGTGCCAGCAGCCAAGAACCCGGCCTCAAAAACATTCAGTACTTC. This gives the protein CASSQEPGLKNIQYF. The chain couples TRBV3-1 to TRBJ2-4; D is undetermined. Trimming pared 0 bases from V and 3 bases from J, leaving 9 bases between. The CDR3 consists of 15 residues. Germline CDR1 and CDR2: LGHDT and YNNKEL (reference sequence).

This clonotype was detected ten times or more. The chain links TRBV5-8 to TRBJ2-3; D possibly corresponds to TRBD1 (5 bases). Germline V gene lookup returns CDR1 SGHTS and CDR2 YDEGEE. The CDR3 has 14 amino acids. V gave up 0 bases and J gave up 4 bases, with 9 bases separating them. This CDR3 is CASSLGQGADTQYF. Written as DNA, the CDR3 is TGTGCCAGCAGCTTGGGGCAGGGTGCAGATACGCAGTATTTT.